These 9 T cell receptor beta chains originate from one sample sequenced in a study of cytomegalovirus exposure and HLA in healthy donors. PCR primers comprised 60 Vbeta and 13 Jbeta primers. Generated by immunoSEQ multiplex PCR, the TCRdb table keeps only in-frame clones and is missing some. The specimen's table records 20,000 to 25,000 clones. Sequencing was done on a sample of PBMCs. These TCRs come from a man aged 55 to 70 in good health and CMV-seropositive.

The chain uses TRBV7-2 and TRBJ2-1, with 10 bases lining up with TRBD2. Germline trimming cut 5 bases from V and 4 bases from J; bases unmatched to any gene: 5. Germline CDR1 and CDR2: SGHTA and FQGNSA. The length of the CDR3 is 15 residues. The CDR3, as DNA: TGTGCCAGCAGCCTTGGACTAGCGGCTTACAATGAGCAGTTCTTC. Translated, it gives CASSLGLAAYNEQFF.

V and J are TRBV19 and TRBJ2-5; TRBD1 matches at 7 bases. Per the germline V gene, CDR1 is LNHDA and CDR2 is SQIVND (reference sequence). With 5 bases clipped from V and 7 bases from J, the junction kept 10 bases outside the gene matches. CDR3 size: 14 residues. The CDR3, as DNA: TGTGCCAGTAGTGTGGACAGGCCTACAGTGACCCAGTACTTC. Encoded protein: CASSVDRPTVTQYF.

This chain joins TRBV29-1 and TRBJ2-7, with D perhaps matching TRBD2 (5 bases). This CDR3 contains 13 residues. Trimming took off 4 bases at V and 2 bases at J, with 12 bases between the two ends. CDR1 SQVTM and CDR2 ANQGSEA come from the germline V gene. CDR3 sequence: CSVVSWGAYEQYF. The CDR3 nucleotides are TGCAGCGTTGTCTCGTGGGGAGCCTACGAGCAGTACTTC.

The chain links TRBV30 to TRBJ1-4; D possibly corresponds to TRBD1 (5 bases). CDR3 size: 13 residues. V lost 5 bases, J lost 7 bases, and 14 bases lay in between. Germline loops: CDR1 GTSNPN, CDR2 SVGIG (reference sequence). In DNA form, the CDR3 reads TGTGCCTGGGAGACTCAGGGCGGTGAAAAACTGTTTTTT. Its protein is CAWETQGGEKLFF.

The chain combines TRBV30 with TRBJ2-3, with D tentatively TRBD1 (5 bases). Trimming pared 2 bases from V and 3 bases from J, leaving 15 bases between. The CDR3 length is 15 residues. Germline loops: CDR1 GTSNPN, CDR2 SVGIG (reference sequence). CDR3 amino acids: CAWSRGRARTDTQYF. CDR3 coding DNA: TGTGCCTGGAGTAGGGGAAGGGCCCGGACAGATACGCAGTATTTT.

This chain joins TRBV19 and TRBJ2-7, with 9 bases lining up with TRBD1. The germline CDR1 and CDR2 sequences are LNHDA and SQIVND (reference sequence). Trimming cost V 6 bases and J 5 bases; bases outside gene matches: 8. The CDR3 spans 14 residues. The CDR3 is CASSRGQGGNEQYF. In DNA form, the CDR3 reads TGTGCCAGTAGCCGGGGACAGGGTGGTAACGAGCAGTACTTC.

The gene calls are TRBV6-5 and TRBJ2-2, with D possibly TRBD1 on 6 matching bases. The CDR3 loop spans 13 amino acids. Deletions cut 6 bases from V and 7 bases from J, with 12 bases between. The germline gives CDR1 MNHEY, CDR2 SVGAGI. The CDR3 region has the DNA TGTGCCAGCAGCAGAACAGGGATCGGGGAGCTGTTTTTT. Translation gives CASSRTGIGELFF.

The gene calls are TRBV18 and TRBJ1-1; a weak D match, TRBD1 (5 bases). The V and J ends lost 0 bases and 6 bases respectively, with 14 bases between them. The CDR3 is 15 amino acids. The germline V gene encodes CDR1 KGHSH and CDR2 LQKENI. This CDR3 is CASSPPLGGDAEAFF. The CDR3 bases are TGTGCCAGCTCACCACCGTTGGGGGGAGACGCTGAAGCTTTCTTT.

The chain joins TRBV6-1 to TRBJ1-1, with D hard to call. The CDR3 consists of 11 residues. In germline, CDR1 is MNHNS, CDR2 SASEGT. With 7 bases removed from V and 3 bases from J, the gap between germline ends came to 6 bases. CDR3 sequence: CASIGDTEAFF. The DNA for the CDR3 is TGTGCCAGCATCGGGGACACTGAAGCTTTCTTT.